Following are 5 T cell receptor beta chains from one sample sequenced in a study of cytomegalovirus exposure and HLA in healthy donors. In the PCR, 60 Vbeta and 13 Jbeta primers were used. The table came from immunoSEQ multiplex PCR; TCRdb's copy has only in-frame clones and leaves some out. This sample has around 170,000 clones; 81% occur once, and the top ten carry less than 4.5%. The sample was PBMCs. The receptors here all came from a man aged 50-60 years in good health and CMV-seronegative.

This clone was seen just once. The rearrangement uses TRBV30 and TRBJ2-1; D is unresolved. Germline lookup yields CDR1 GTSNPN and CDR2 SVGIG (reference sequence). V was pared by 1 base and J by 0 bases, with 4 bases between. CDR3 length equals 13 residues. CDR3 nucleotide sequence: TGTGCCTGGAGTGGCGACTCCTACAATGAGCAGTTCTTC. This gives the protein CAWSGDSYNEQFF.

V is TRBV15 and J is TRBJ2-6; no reliable D call. CDR3 length equals 15 residues. The V end was cut by 5 bases, the J end by 0 bases, with 8 bases between. CDR1 and CDR2 (germline): LNHNV, YYDKDF (reference sequence). In DNA form, the CDR3 reads TGTGCCACCAGCGCGAAGATCTCTGGGGCCAACGTCCTGACTTTC. Protein sequence: CATSAKISGANVLTF.

The rearrangement joins TRBV2 to TRBJ1-1; 7 nucleotides agree with TRBD1. CDR1 is SNHLY and CDR2 is FYNNEI in the germline V gene. The CDR3 has 14 residues. V dropped 6 bases and J dropped 2; count of bases not matched to a gene: 6. The CDR3 region is CASRSGQTNTEAFF. The CDR3 region has the DNA TGTGCCAGCAGGTCGGGACAGACTAACACTGAAGCTTTCTTT.

In this sample, this clone turned up a few times. This chain connects TRBV5-4 to TRBJ1-5, with D unclear. The CDR3 covers 17 residues. Germline lookup yields CDR1 SGHNT and CDR2 YYREEE (reference sequence). The germline V and J ends were trimmed by 5 bases and 7 bases, with 25 bases remaining between them. Written as DNA, the CDR3 is TGTGCCAGCAGTCAAGTAAGCCGCGGCCCCCGAGCACAGCCCCAGCATTTT. As protein: CASSQVSRGPRAQPQHF.

V usage is TRBV7-2 and J usage is TRBJ1-2; 10 nucleotides align to TRBD1. CDR3 length: 13 residues. Germline trimming cut 5 bases from V and 8 bases from J; bases unmatched to any gene: 5. Germline V gene data show CDR1 as SGHTA and CDR2 as FQGNSA. CDR3 in amino acids: CASSPGQGLGYTF. CDR3 nucleotides: TGTGCCAGCAGCCCGGGACAGGGGTTGGGCTACACCTTC.